The 30 T cell receptor beta chains below come from one sample, sequenced in a study of cytomegalovirus exposure and HLA in healthy donors. PCR primers comprised 60 Vbeta and 13 Jbeta primers. Data came from immunoSEQ multiplex PCR; TCRdb stores just in-frame clones and leaves some out. The sample contains 120,000 or so clones, 81% of which appear only once. The sequencing input was PBMCs. These receptors were obtained from a woman aged 40 to 50 in good health and CMV-seronegative.

The genes are TRBV5-4 and TRBJ1-1; D is perhaps TRBD1 (6 bases). Germline CDR1 and CDR2: SGHNT and YYREEE (reference sequence). V lost 4 bases to trimming and J lost 5 bases, with 24 bases between them. The CDR3 consists of 17 residues. The CDR3 is CASSPRPPTGGGTEAFF. In DNA form, the CDR3 reads TGTGCCAGCAGCCCCCGCCCCCCGACAGGTGGGGGAACTGAAGCTTTCTTT.

V and J are TRBV27 and TRBJ1-6; D is uncertain. Trimming stripped 0 bases from V and 10 bases from J, with 19 bases between. The CDR3 runs 17 residues. Per germline, CDR1 MNHEY and CDR2 SMNVEV (reference sequence). The DNA of the CDR3 is TGTGCCAGCAGTTTATCCGGGGTACCCCGCTGGGGATCACCCCTCCACTTT. This encodes CASSLSGVPRWGSPLHF.

CDR3 nucleotide sequence: TGTGCCAGCAGCTTTGGGAGCGGCACAGATACGCAGTATTTT. This gives the protein CASSFGSGTDTQYF. V gene TRBV11-2 combines with J gene TRBJ2-3; D is possibly TRBD2 (5 bases). Germline V CDR1 and CDR2: SGHAT, FQNNGV. The V end lost 3 bases, the J end lost 1 base, and 8 bases lay between the germline ends. This CDR3 is 14 amino acids long.

The genes are TRBV29-1 and TRBJ2-7; weak D call: TRBD2 (6 bases). CDR3 length equals 17 residues. In germline, CDR1 is SQVTM, CDR2 ANQGSEA. V shed 6 bases and J shed 4 bases, with 28 bases lying between them. CDR3 sequence: CSVAISLDYPGLYEQYF. As DNA, the CDR3 is TGCAGCGTAGCTATAAGCTTGGACTATCCAGGGCTATACGAGCAGTACTTC.

The J gene is TRBJ2-1, the V gene TRBV7-8; TRBD2 matches 9 bases. V dropped 2 bases and J dropped 8; count of bases not matched to a gene: 10. Germline CDR1 reads SGHVS; CDR2 reads FQNEAQ. There are 16 residues in the CDR3. Written as DNA, the CDR3 is TGTGCCAGCAGCTTAAGTGCGCGGGGGGGCCTCGATGAGCAGTTCTTC. Its protein product is CASSLSARGGLDEQFF.

The V gene is TRBV4-2, the J gene TRBJ2-3; TRBD2 matches 7 bases. J gave up 1 base and V 1 base, and 2 bases lay outside the gene matches. This CDR3 is 15 amino acids long. Germline lookup yields CDR1 LGHNA and CDR2 YNFKEQ. Here the CDR3 DNA reads TGTGCCAGCAGCCAAGCAAGCGGGGGCACAGATACGCAGTATTTT. Translated, it gives CASSQASGGTDTQYF.

In its sample, this clone was seen once. The V gene is TRBV4-1, the J gene TRBJ2-5, with 8 bases that match TRBD2. This CDR3 region has 15 residues. V lost 1 base, J lost 5 bases, and 6 bases stayed unmatched. Per the germline V gene, CDR1 is MGHRA and CDR2 is YSYEKL. Here the CDR3 reads CASSQGGASGETQYF. CDR3 nucleotides: TGCGCCAGCAGCCAAGGAGGCGCTAGCGGGGAGACCCAGTACTTC.

The V and J genes are TRBV7-2 and TRBJ2-3, with D possibly matching TRBD2 (6 bases). The CDR3 length is 15 residues. The ends were cut back, 1 base at V and 14 bases at J, with 22 bases in the middle. Germline assignment: CDR1 SGHTA and CDR2 FQGNSA. This CDR3 is CASSLVSATSTARYF. The CDR3 nucleotides are TGTGCCAGCAGCTTAGTTTCCGCTACTAGCACCGCGCGGTATTTT.

This clone was recorded only once. The chain combines TRBV7-9 with TRBJ1-4, with 7 bases that match TRBD1. The J segment lost 8 bases and the V segment lost 3 bases, leaving 15 bases of the junction unmatched. CDR3 length: 17 amino acids. Looked up from germline, CDR1 is SEHNR and CDR2 is FQNEAQ (reference sequence). The CDR3 reads CASSFTTGDGLAEKLFF. The CDR3, as DNA: TGTGCCAGCAGCTTTACCACAGGGGACGGATTAGCCGAAAAACTGTTTTTT.

The chain combines TRBV18 with TRBJ1-1, with a weak D call TRBD1 (6 bases). The V end was cut by 1 base, the J end by 1 base, with 7 bases between. This CDR3 region has 14 residues. Germline V CDR1 and CDR2: KGHSH, LQKENI. CDR3 protein: CASSPQTGNTEAFF. Written as DNA, the CDR3 is TGTGCCAGCTCACCACAGACAGGGAACACTGAAGCTTTCTTT.

The chain uses TRBV27 and TRBJ1-5, with D maybe TRBD1 (5 bases). The CDR3 length is 17 residues. The germline gives CDR1 MNHEY, CDR2 SMNVEV (reference sequence). With 7 bases removed from V and 4 bases from J, the gap between germline ends came to 23 bases. The chain's CDR3 is CASTSWQGKWKNQPQHF. The CDR3 DNA reads TGTGCCAGCACCTCGTGGCAGGGAAAGTGGAAGAATCAGCCCCAGCATTTT.

Note on this clone: The junction shows a germline mismatch at one end, possibly a read error. The J gene is TRBJ1-1, the V gene TRBV7-9; possibly TRBD1 for D (5 bases). Germline V lookup: CDR1 SEHNR, CDR2 FQNEAQ (reference sequence). The CDR3 has 12 amino acids. The CDR3 protein is CSSSPGRAEAFF. Here the CDR3 DNA reads TGTTCCAGCAGCCCAGGGAGGGCGGAAGCTTTCTTT.

The chain employs TRBV4-3 and TRBJ2-1, with 10 bases aligning to TRBD2. Germline V gene data show CDR1 as LGHNA and CDR2 as YSLEER. The CDR3 sequence is 16 residues long. The junction had 8 bases not matched to a gene; V was cut back by 1 base and J by 8 bases. CDR3 sequence reads: CASSQVEAGGPYEQFF. The DNA for the CDR3 is TGCGCCAGCAGCCAAGTTGAAGCGGGAGGGCCATATGAGCAGTTCTTC.

This clone was picked up a small number of times. The V and J genes are TRBV28 and TRBJ1-1; D may be TRBD1 (6 bases). This CDR3 is 14 amino acids long. Trimming left V 5 bases short and J 2 bases short, with 12 bases between. CDR1 MDHEN and CDR2 SYDVKM come from the germline V gene. The chain's CDR3 is CASSKGQTNTEAFF. DNA of the CDR3: TGTGCCAGCAGTAAAGGACAGACCAACACTGAAGCTTTCTTT.

For the CDR3, the DNA is TGTGCCACCGAGACTAGCGGGGGCCTGAAAGAGACCCAGTACTTC. Translating it yields CATETSGGLKETQYF. The chain carries TRBV28 and TRBJ2-5, with 12 positions matching TRBD2. Trimming removed 10 bases from V and 3 bases from J; junction bases left unmatched: 9. From germline, CDR1 is MDHEN and CDR2 SYDVKM. This CDR3 region has 15 residues. Drawing the rest from reference TRBV28 and TRBJ2-5, the complete variable domain is DVKVTQSSRYLVKRTGEKVFLECVQDMDHENMFWYRQDPGLGLRLIYFSYDVKMKEKGDIPEGYSVSREKKERFSLILESASTNQTSMYLCATETSGGLKETQYFGPGTRLLVL.

This clone was detected only a few times. The chain links TRBV4-2 to TRBJ1-1; D possibly corresponds to TRBD1 (6 bases). CDR1 LGHNA and CDR2 YNFKEQ come from the germline V gene. The CDR3 consists of 15 residues. V was shortened by 2 bases and J by 3 bases, with 13 bases between the two germline ends. The CDR3 nucleotides read TGTGCCAGCAGCCAACTTGAGGACAGCTACACTGAAGCTTTCTTT. Its translation: CASSQLEDSYTEAFF.

This rearrangement joins TRBV27 to TRBJ2-3; 10 positions match TRBD2. The germline V gene has CDR1 MNHEY and CDR2 SMNVEV (reference sequence). CDR3 length equals 17 residues. Germline trimming cut 5 bases from V and 0 bases from J; bases unmatched to any gene: 8. The CDR3 bases are TGTGCCAGCAGTCTGCCGGGACTAGCGCAGAGCACAGATACGCAGTATTTT. As protein: CASSLPGLAQSTDTQYF.

The genes are TRBV19 and TRBJ2-7; 7 bases are shared with TRBD1. Per germline, CDR1 LNHDA and CDR2 SQIVND (reference sequence). After removal of 5 bases from V and 3 bases from J, the junction contained 7 bases not matched to a gene. The CDR3 is 14 amino acids. In DNA, the CDR3 is TGTGCCAGTAGTGTCAGGACAGGCAACTACGAGCAGTACTTC. It specifies CASSVRTGNYEQYF.

The chain recombines TRBV5-1 with TRBJ2-7; D may be TRBD1 (6 bases). The germline V gene encodes CDR1 SGHRS and CDR2 YFSETQ. The CDR3 totals 13 residues. Deletions cut 8 bases from V and 1 base from J, with 13 bases between. CDR3 coding DNA: TGCGCCAGTAGAAGACAGGAGTCCTACGAGCAGTACTTC. It specifies CASRRQESYEQYF.

The chain recombines TRBV2 with TRBJ1-1; the match to TRBD1 covers 7 bases. Germline loops: CDR1 SNHLY, CDR2 FYNNEI. V lost 6 bases to trimming and J lost 6 bases; unmatched junction nucleotides: 10. This CDR3 has 14 amino acids. CDR3: CASRTGTRLAEAFF. The CDR3 DNA reads as TGTGCCAGCAGGACAGGGACCCGTTTAGCTGAAGCTTTCTTT.

The J gene is TRBJ2-5, the V gene TRBV25-1; 8 bases align to TRBD2. J was trimmed by 5 bases and V by 3 bases; bases with no gene match: 8. This CDR3 contains 15 residues. From germline, CDR1 is MGHDK and CDR2 SYGVNS. CDR3 in amino acids: CASSEGAGAWETQYF. The CDR3 bases are TGTGCCAGCAGTGAGGGAGCGGGGGCTTGGGAGACCCAGTACTTC.

V is TRBV6-4 and J is TRBJ2-3; D possibly corresponds to TRBD2 (5 bases). This CDR3 is 14 amino acids long. The V end was cut by 6 bases, the J end by 7 bases, with 17 bases between. The germline gives CDR1 MRHNA, CDR2 SNTAGT. CDR3 region: CASSNTLGMNTQYF. In DNA form, the CDR3 reads TGTGCCAGCAGCAACACACTAGGAATGAATACGCAGTATTTT.

The gene calls are TRBV7-2 and TRBJ2-3; 7 bases are a match to TRBD1. Germline V gene sequence: CDR1 SGHTA, CDR2 FQGNSA. CDR3 length: 15 residues. V shed 2 bases, J shed 3 bases, and the junction held 5 bases outside the gene matches. The CDR3 here is CASSLRQGNTDTQYF. CDR3 in DNA: TGTGCCAGCAGCTTAAGACAGGGCAATACAGATACGCAGTATTTT.

CDR3: CASSLRGMVNTEAFF. The DNA of the CDR3 is TGTGCCAGCAGCTTACGGGGGATGGTGAACACTGAAGCTTTCTTT. This chain uses TRBV7-2 with TRBJ1-1, with D perhaps TRBD1 (5 bases). In germline, CDR1 is SGHTA, CDR2 FQGNSA. This CDR3 is built from 15 residues. Trimming removed 2 bases at V and 0 bases at J, with 10 bases between.

This clone occurred once. The gene calls are TRBV18 and TRBJ2-7; the match to TRBD2 covers 9 bases. CDR1 and CDR2 from the germline V gene are KGHSH and LQKENI. This CDR3 contains 15 residues. V gave up 6 bases and J gave up 9 bases; unmatched junction bases: 15. As DNA, the CDR3 is TGTGCCAGCTCCCCTAGCGGGATGGTGGGACCTGGGCAGTACTTC. Its translation is CASSPSGMVGPGQYF.

This chain uses TRBV25-1 with TRBJ2-3; possible D gene TRBD1, 6 bases. CDR1 MGHDK and CDR2 SYGVNS come from the germline V gene. The CDR3 extends over 16 amino acids. Between the trimmed V and J ends, which lost 4 bases and 0 bases, there was a span of 14 bases. CDR3 in DNA: TGTGCCAGCAGTGGGAGTAAAGGACAGAGCACAGATACGCAGTATTTT. Translating it yields CASSGSKGQSTDTQYF.

This clone was recorded only once. The rearrangement links TRBV7-2 to TRBJ2-1; a weak D match, TRBD2 (7 bases). The CDR3 spans 17 residues. Germline V lookup: CDR1 SGHTA, CDR2 FQGNSA. V shed 5 bases and J shed 1 base, with 18 bases lying between them. The CDR3 protein is CASSPVGRGASYNEQFF. Here the CDR3 DNA reads TGTGCCAGCAGCCCCGTCGGCCGGGGGGCTTCCTACAATGAGCAGTTCTTC.

V usage is TRBV27 and J usage is TRBJ1-2, with a tentative D call TRBD1 (5 bases). V gave up 2 bases and J gave up 0 bases, with 13 bases separating them. This CDR3 is 16 amino acids long. Germline V gene lookup returns CDR1 MNHEY and CDR2 SMNVEV (reference sequence). DNA for the CDR3: TGTGCCAGCAGTTTAGTAACAGGCGGAGCTAACTATGGCTACACCTTC. Translating gives CASSLVTGGANYGYTF.

V and J are TRBV4-3 and TRBJ2-3; D is possibly TRBD2 (5 bases). The V end lost 3 bases, the J end lost 5 bases, and 9 bases lay between the germline ends. The germline V gene encodes CDR1 LGHNA and CDR2 YSLEER. The CDR3 consists of 13 residues. The CDR3 bases are TGCGCCAGCAGCCATAGGGCGGGAGATACGCAGTATTTT. This gives the protein CASSHRAGDTQYF.

The chain joins TRBV19 to TRBJ2-6; 7 bases match TRBD1. This CDR3 spans 15 amino acids. Germline CDR1 is LNHDA and CDR2 is SQIVND (reference sequence). Trimming took 7 bases from V and 3 from J; bases not matched to a gene: 6. CDR3 region: CASTTGVYGANVLTF. In DNA form, the CDR3 reads TGTGCCAGTACTACAGGGGTGTATGGGGCCAACGTCCTGACTTTC.